This passage covers 10 T cell receptor beta chains from one sample sequenced in a study of CD8 T cells in Susac syndrome (dated 2019 in TCRdb). Library preparation employed the immunoSEQ multiplex PCR assay. RNA was extracted using the RNeasy kit, and roughly 0.5 to 1 ug of the RNA was reverse transcribed with random hexamers. TCRdb redid the processing of the public reads, applying fastp at Q25 and MiXCR, and retained in-frame beta chains. CDR3 protein duplicates are merged, each entry listing the most common genes and DNA. This sample lists about 120,000 distinct CDR3 sequences; 85% to 95% were detected once. Roughly 0.094% of the sample belongs to the ten largest clones. Input material: CD4+ T cells from PBMCs. These receptors all come from a human donor with multiple sclerosis.

The chain combines TRBV20-1 with TRBJ1-2, with a tentative D call TRBD1 (6 bases). The V gene's germline CDR1 is DFQATT and CDR2 SNEGSKA (reference sequence). V was cut by 6 bases and J by 4 bases, with 18 bases left in between. The CDR3 is 14 amino acids. CDR3 amino acids: CSAEGEVSRYGYTF. For the CDR3, the DNA is TGCAGTGCCGAGGGGGAAGTGAGCCGCTATGGCTACACCTTC.

The CDR3 bases are TGTGCCAGCAGCTTAGCGGGGGACCGCTACGAGCAGTACTTC. Translation gives CASSLAGDRYEQYF. The J gene is TRBJ2-7, the V gene TRBV13, with a weak D call TRBD2 (6 bases). This CDR3 spans 14 amino acids. V was cut by 1 base and J by 3 bases, with 10 bases left in between. From germline, CDR1 is PRHDT and CDR2 FYEKMQ (reference sequence).

The V call is TRBV29-1, the J call TRBJ1-3; TRBD1 matches 7 bases. Trimming removed 5 bases from V and 4 bases from J; junction bases left unmatched: 8. The germline CDR1 and CDR2 sequences are SQVTM and ANQGSEA. The CDR3 is 14 amino acids. The CDR3 coding sequence is TGCAGCGTTTCGCGAGGAGGGGGCGGAAACACCATATATTTT. It codes for CSVSRGGGGNTIYF.

The rearrangement joins TRBV7-9 to TRBJ1-6, with TRBD1 matching over 8 bases. V lost 4 bases to trimming and J lost 8 bases; unmatched junction nucleotides: 7. The germline CDR1 and CDR2 sequences are SEHNR and FQNEAQ (reference sequence). The CDR3 length is 15 residues. Here the CDR3 reads CASSSAKTGDSPLHF. CDR3 sequence (DNA): TGTGCCAGCAGCTCGGCTAAGACAGGGGATTCACCCCTCCACTTT.

The genes are TRBV3-1 and TRBJ2-7; the D is unclear. Trimming took off 0 bases at V and 2 bases at J, with 5 bases between the two ends. Germline V gives CDR1 LGHDT, CDR2 YNNKEL (reference sequence). This CDR3 spans 13 amino acids. The CDR3 sequence is CASSQDETYEQYF. Written as DNA, the CDR3 is TGTGCCAGCAGCCAAGATGAGACCTACGAGCAGTACTTC.

This chain links TRBV12-3 or TRBV12-4 with TRBJ1-1; D is perhaps TRBD1 (6 bases). The V end lost 11 bases, the J end lost 0 bases, and 16 bases lay between the germline ends. This CDR3 region has 14 residues. In DNA form, the CDR3 reads TGTGCCGGGAGACAGGCAGGACTGAACACTGAAGCTTTCTTT. As protein: CAGRQAGLNTEAFF.

The chain carries TRBV30 and TRBJ1-6; D remains ambiguous. Trimming pared 0 bases from V and 8 bases from J, leaving 5 bases between. The germline V gene has CDR1 GTSNPN and CDR2 SVGIG (reference sequence). CDR3 length: 12 residues. CDR3: CAWSVDHSPLHF. DNA of the CDR3: TGTGCCTGGAGTGTGGATCATTCACCCCTCCACTTT.

V usage is TRBV29-1 and J usage is TRBJ1-5, with D perhaps TRBD1 (6 bases). This CDR3 comprises 13 residues. Germline values: CDR1 SQVTM, CDR2 ANQGSEA. Trimming cost V 4 bases and J 6 bases, with 13 bases left between them. For the CDR3, the DNA is TGCAGCGTTGGGGCAGGGGAAAGTCAGCCCCAGCATTTT. Protein sequence: CSVGAGESQPQHF.

The chain employs TRBV7-2 and TRBJ1-6; TRBD1 matches 9 bases. Germline V CDR1 and CDR2: SGHTA, FQGNSA. Trimming cost V 4 bases and J 0 bases; bases outside gene matches: 4. The CDR3 runs to 17 residues. CDR3 sequence: CASSSGQGSSYNSPLHF. CDR3 in DNA: TGTGCCAGCAGCTCTGGACAGGGGAGCTCCTATAATTCACCCCTCCACTTT.

The chain links TRBV6-5 to TRBJ2-7, with TRBD2 matching over 13 bases. The length of the CDR3 is 15 residues. The germline V gene encodes CDR1 MNHEY and CDR2 SVGAGI. V lost 4 bases to trimming and J lost 3 bases; unmatched junction nucleotides: 3. DNA for the CDR3: TGTGCCAGCAGTTCGACTAGCGGGGGGAACTACGAGCAGTACTTC. Translated, it gives CASSSTSGGNYEQYF.